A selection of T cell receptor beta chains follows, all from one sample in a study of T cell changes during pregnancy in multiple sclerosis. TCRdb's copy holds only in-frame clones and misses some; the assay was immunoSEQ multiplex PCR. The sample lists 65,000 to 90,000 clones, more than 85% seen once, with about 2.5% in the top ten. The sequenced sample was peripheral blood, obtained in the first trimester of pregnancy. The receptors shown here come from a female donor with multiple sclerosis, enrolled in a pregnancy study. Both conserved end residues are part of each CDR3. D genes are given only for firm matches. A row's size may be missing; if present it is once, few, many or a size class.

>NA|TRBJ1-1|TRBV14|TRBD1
CASSHVGTGFTEAFF
TGTGCCAGCAGCCATGTAGGGACAGGGTTCACTGAAGCTTTCTTT
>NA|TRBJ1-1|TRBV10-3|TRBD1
CAIRPTGIVSTEAFF
TGTGCCATCAGACCGACAGGGATAGTTAGCACTGAAGCTTTCTTT
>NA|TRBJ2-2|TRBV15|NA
CATSDGVSGWVSGELFF
TGTGCCACCAGCGACGGGGTCTCGGGATGGGTATCCGGGGAGCTGTTTTTT
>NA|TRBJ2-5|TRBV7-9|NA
CASSPDSSTQYF
TGTGCCAGCAGCCCCGATTCTAGCACCCAGTACTTC
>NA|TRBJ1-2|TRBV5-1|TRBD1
CASSLGQGVTYGYTF
TGCGCCAGCAGCCTCGGACAGGGGGTGACATATGGCTACACCTTC
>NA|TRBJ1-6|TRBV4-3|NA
CASSPGSSYNSPLHF
TGCGCCAGCAGCCCAGGAAGCTCCTATAATTCACCCCTCCACTTT
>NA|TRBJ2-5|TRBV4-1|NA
CASSQEPLHGETQYF
TGCGCCAGCAGCCAAGAGCCCTTGCACGGGGAGACCCAGTACTTC
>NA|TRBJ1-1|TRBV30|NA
CAWCRAVDTEAFF
TGTGCCTGGTGCAGGGCGGTAGACACTGAAGCTTTCTTT
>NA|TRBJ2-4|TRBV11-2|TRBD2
CASSLGTSWTIQYF
TGTGCCAGCAGCTTAGGGACTAGCTGGACCATTCAGTACTTC
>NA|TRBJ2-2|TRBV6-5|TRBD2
CASSTSGANTGELFF
TGTGCCAGCAGTACTAGCGGGGCGAACACCGGGGAGCTGTTTTTT
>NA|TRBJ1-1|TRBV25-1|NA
CASRGTEWTEAFF
TGTGCCAGCAGAGGAACAGAGTGGACTGAAGCTTTCTTT
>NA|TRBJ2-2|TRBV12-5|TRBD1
CASGLGGGGTGELFF
TGTGCTAGTGGTTTGGGAGGGGGCGGCACCGGGGAGCTGTTTTTT
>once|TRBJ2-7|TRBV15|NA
CATSRDIQQDEQYF
TGTGCCACCAGCAGAGACATACAGCAGGACGAGCAGTACTTC
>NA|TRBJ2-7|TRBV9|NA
CASSVGDSSYEQYF
TGTGCCAGCAGCGTAGGAGACAGCTCCTACGAGCAGTACTTC
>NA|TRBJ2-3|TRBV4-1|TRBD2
CASSQGLGLAGATSTDTQYF
TGCGCCAGCAGCCAAGGCCTGGGACTAGCGGGGGCCACGAGCACAGATACGCAGTATTTT
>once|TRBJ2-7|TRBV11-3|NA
CASSKGTTYEQYF
TGTGCCAGCAGCAAAGGGACAACCTACGAGCAGTACTTC
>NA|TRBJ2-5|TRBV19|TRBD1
CASSIPGGQETQYF
TGTGCCAGTAGTATACCAGGGGGCCAGGAGACCCAGTACTTC
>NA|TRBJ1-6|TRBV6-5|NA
CASSYSSENSPLHF
TGTGCCAGCAGTTACTCGAGCGAAAATTCACCCCTCCACTTT
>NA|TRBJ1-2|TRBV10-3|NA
CAISPITGSGGYTF
TGTGCCATCAGCCCTATTACGGGTTCGGGTGGCTACACCTTC
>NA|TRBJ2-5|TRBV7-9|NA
CASSPPHTSQETQYF
TGTGCCAGCAGCCCCCCCCACACGTCTCAAGAGACCCAGTACTTC
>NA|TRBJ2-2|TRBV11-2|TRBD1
CASSENRGRTGELFF
TGTGCCAGCAGCGAAAACAGGGGGCGCACCGGGGAGCTGTTTTTT
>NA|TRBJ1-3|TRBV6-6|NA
CASRPRDRGNTIYF
TGTGCCAGCAGACCCCGGGACCGGGGGAACACCATATATTTT
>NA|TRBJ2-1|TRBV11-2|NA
CASSRDNYNEQFF
TGTGCCAGCAGCCGGGACAACTACAATGAGCAGTTCTTC
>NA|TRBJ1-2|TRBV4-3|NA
CASSQIGLPGGYTF
TGCGCCAGCAGCCAAATCGGTCTCCCAGGGGGCTACACCTTC
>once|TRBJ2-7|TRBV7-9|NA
CASSLSPPTYEQYF
TGTGCCAGCAGCTTATCCCCTCCTACCTACGAGCAGTACTTC
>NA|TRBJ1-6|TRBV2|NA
CASSGLVSTLHF
TGTGCCAGCAGTGGGTTAGTTTCGACCCTCCACTTT
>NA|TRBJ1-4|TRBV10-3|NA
CASRQQEPNEKLFF
TGTGCCTCGCGTCAACAGGAGCCAAATGAAAAACTGTTTTTT
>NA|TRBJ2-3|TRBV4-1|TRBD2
CASSQTGTSADTQYF
TGCGCCAGCAGCCAGACAGGGACTAGCGCTGATACGCAGTATTTT
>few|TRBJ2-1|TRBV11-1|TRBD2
CASSVLGTSGNEQFF
TGTGCCAGCAGTGTCTTGGGGACTAGCGGGAATGAGCAGTTCTTC
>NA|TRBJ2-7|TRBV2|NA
CASSSPRRSEQYF
TGTGCCAGCAGTTCACCACGGCGGTCCGAGCAGTACTTC
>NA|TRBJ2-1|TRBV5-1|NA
CASSQVVGNEQFF
TGCGCCAGCAGCCAGGTTGTGGGCAATGAGCAGTTCTTC
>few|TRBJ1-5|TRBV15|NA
CATSTHRGSGNQPQHF
TGTGCCACCAGCACCCACCGGGGGTCCGGCAATCAGCCCCAGCATTTT
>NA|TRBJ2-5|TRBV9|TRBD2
CASSRTGGGETQYF
TGTGCCAGCAGCCGAACCGGGGGAGGGGAGACCCAGTACTTC
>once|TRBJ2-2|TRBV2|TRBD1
CASRQGANGELFF
TGTGCCAGCAGGCAGGGGGCGAACGGGGAGCTGTTTTTT
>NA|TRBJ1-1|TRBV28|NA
CASSLWADGEAFF
TGTGCCAGCAGTTTATGGGCGGATGGTGAAGCTTTCTTT
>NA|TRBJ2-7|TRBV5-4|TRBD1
CASSQDEGTGGYEQYF
TGCGCCAGCAGCCAAGATGAGGGGACAGGAGGATACGAGCAGTACTTC
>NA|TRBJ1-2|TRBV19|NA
CASTYEAEGPGLSGGYTF
TGTGCCAGTACCTATGAGGCGGAGGGGCCCGGTTTGTCAGGGGGCTACACCTTC
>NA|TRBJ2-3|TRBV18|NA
CASSPTDTQYF
TGTGCCAGCTCTCCTACAGATACGCAGTATTTT
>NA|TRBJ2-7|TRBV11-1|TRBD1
CASSLQAGGRYEQYF
TGTGCCAGCAGCTTACAGGCAGGGGGCCGCTACGAGCAGTACTTC
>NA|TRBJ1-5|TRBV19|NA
CASSIADLGNQPQHF
TGTGCCAGTAGTATAGCAGATTTGGGCAATCAGCCCCAGCATTTT
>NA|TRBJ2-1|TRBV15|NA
CATSREGREYNEQFF
TGTGCCACCAGCAGAGAAGGTCGGGAGTACAATGAGCAGTTCTTC